One sample yielded the 4 T cell receptor beta chains listed below, sequenced in a study of response to subunit inactivated influenza vaccine. TCRdb fed the RT-PCR reads into MiXCR, producing one record per CDR3 protein. The sample consists of 590,000 or so distinct CDR3 sequences, 13% to 15% of them appearing once. The source was PBMCs from blood, collected around two weeks before vaccination. These receptors were obtained from a man aged 50 to 60 who received an inactivated influenza vaccine.

The genes are TRBV5-1 and TRBJ2-7; possibly TRBD1 or TRBD2 for D (5 bases each). Germline-derived CDR1 and CDR2 are SGHRS and YFSETQ. V dropped 0 bases and J dropped 11 bases, with 12 bases sitting between them. The CDR3 contains 12 residues. The CDR3 nucleotides are TGCGCCAGCAGCTTGGACTCACGGGACGAGTACTTC. This sequence encodes CASSLDSRDEYF.

Only a few counts were recorded for this clonotype. V usage is TRBV29-1 and J usage is TRBJ2-2; unclear D gene. CDR1 and CDR2 from the germline V gene are SQVTM and ANQGSEA. This CDR3 contains 10 residues. V lost 6 bases and J 3 bases, leaving 2 bases between the germline ends. Here the CDR3 reads CSVDTGELFF. In DNA, the CDR3 is TGCAGCGTGGACACCGGGGAGCTGTTTTTT.

This clonotype turned up a few times. V and J are TRBV12-3 or TRBV12-4 and TRBJ2-2; D not resolved. Trimming took off 3 bases at V and 5 bases at J, with 10 bases between the two ends. This CDR3 spans 14 amino acids. The CDR3: CASSFASTTGELFF. CDR3 DNA: TGTGCCAGCAGTTTTGCTAGTACGACCGGGGAGCTGTTTTTT.

This clonotype appeared a few times. The rearrangement joins TRBV9 to TRBJ2-1; unclear D gene. Germline V gene lookup returns CDR1 SGDLS and CDR2 YYNGEE. This CDR3 comprises 12 residues. The V end was cut by 3 bases, the J end by 6 bases, with 7 bases between. The CDR3: CASSAMINEQFF. For the CDR3, the DNA is TGTGCCAGCAGCGCGATGATCAATGAGCAGTTCTTC.